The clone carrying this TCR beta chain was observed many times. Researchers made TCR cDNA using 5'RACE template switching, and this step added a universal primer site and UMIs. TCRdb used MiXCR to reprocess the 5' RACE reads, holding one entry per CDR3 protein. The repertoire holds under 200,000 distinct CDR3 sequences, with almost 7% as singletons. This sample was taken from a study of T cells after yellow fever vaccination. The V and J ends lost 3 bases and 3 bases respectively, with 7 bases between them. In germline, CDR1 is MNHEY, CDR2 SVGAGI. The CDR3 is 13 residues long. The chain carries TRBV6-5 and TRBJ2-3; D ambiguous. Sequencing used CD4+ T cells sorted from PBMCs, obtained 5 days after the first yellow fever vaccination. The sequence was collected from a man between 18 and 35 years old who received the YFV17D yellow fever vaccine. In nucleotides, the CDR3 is TGTGCCAGCAGTTATCCACTAACAGATACGCAGTATTTT. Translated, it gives CASSYPLTDTQYF.